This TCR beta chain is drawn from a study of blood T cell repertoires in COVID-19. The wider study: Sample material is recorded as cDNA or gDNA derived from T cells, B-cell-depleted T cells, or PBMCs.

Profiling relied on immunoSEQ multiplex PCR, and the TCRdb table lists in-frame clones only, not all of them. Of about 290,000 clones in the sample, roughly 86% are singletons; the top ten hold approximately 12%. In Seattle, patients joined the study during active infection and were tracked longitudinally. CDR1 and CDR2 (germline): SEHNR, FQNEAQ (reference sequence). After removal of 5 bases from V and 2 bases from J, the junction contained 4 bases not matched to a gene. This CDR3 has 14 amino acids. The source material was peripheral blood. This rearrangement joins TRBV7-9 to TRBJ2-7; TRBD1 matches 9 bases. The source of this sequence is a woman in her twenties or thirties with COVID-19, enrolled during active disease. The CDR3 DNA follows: TGTGCCAGCAGCGCTGGGACAGGGCCCTACGAGCAGTACTTC. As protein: CASSAGTGPYEQYF.